This is a list of T cell receptor beta chains from one sample in a study of T cell responses to AZD1222 COVID-19 vaccine. Sequencing was performed with immunoSEQ multiplex PCR; in TCRdb, only in-frame clones are kept and a portion is missing. The table lists 150,000 to 200,000 clones, 94% of them singletons, with about 0.64% in the top ten. The specimen was peripheral blood, collected on day 0 of AZD1222 vaccination. These receptors were taken from an adult in good health. The CDR3 runs from the conserved cysteine through the conserved F or W. The D gene is left open where the match is weak. Rows may omit the clone size; those that give it use once, few, many or a size class.

v_gene	j_gene	d_gene	abundance	CDR3nt	CDR3aa
TRBV30	TRBJ2-7	.	.	TGTGCCTGGGTGGGGGGGGCTTCCTACGAGCAGTACTTC	CAWVGGASYEQYF
TRBV5-1	TRBJ2-5	.	.	TGCGCCAGCAGCTTGGTACAAGAGACCCAGTACTTC	CASSLVQETQYF
TRBV28	TRBJ1-5	.	once	TGTGCCAGCAGTTCACATAACAATCAGCCCCAGCATTTT	CASSSHNNQPQHF
TRBV7-8	TRBJ2-5	.	.	TGTGCCAGCAGCTTAGGCGGACGGGGGACCCAGTACTTC	CASSLGGRGTQYF
TRBV6-5	TRBJ2-6	.	.	TGTGCCAGCAGTCCCCCGGGGTTCGGGGCCAACGTCCTGACTTTC	CASSPPGFGANVLTF
TRBV18	TRBJ2-3	.	.	TGTGCCAGCTCACCAATGGGAGAGGGAGATACGCAGTATTTT	CASSPMGEGDTQYF
TRBV2	TRBJ1-5	.	.	TGTGCCAGCAGCCAGGTGGCAGGCAATCAGCCCCAGCATTTT	CASSQVAGNQPQHF
TRBV7-2	TRBJ2-2	TRBD2	.	TGTGCCAGCAGCCCGACTTCCCTTAGCGGGAGGGCAGGAACCGGGGAGCTGTTTTTT	CASSPTSLSGRAGTGELFF
TRBV6-2/TRBV6-3	TRBJ2-7	TRBD1	.	TGTGCCAGCAGTTATGTCGCCGGACAGGTATCCTACGAGCAGTACTTC	CASSYVAGQVSYEQYF
TRBV2	TRBJ1-5	TRBD1	.	TGTGCCAGCAGTGAGGAGACAGGGGTAAGCAAGCCCCAGCATTTT	CASSEETGVSKPQHF
TRBV15	TRBJ2-1	.	.	TGTGCCACCAGCCCCGGCGGGGATACCCATGAGCAGTTCTTC	CATSPGGDTHEQFF
TRBV6-1	TRBJ1-1	.	once	TGTGCCAGCAGTGAAGTAGGGACGGGAATTGAAGCTTTCTTT	CASSEVGTGIEAFF
TRBV15	TRBJ2-2	TRBD2	.	TGTGCCACCAGCACGCCTAGCGGGAGGGCCTCCGGGGAGCTGTTTTTT	CATSTPSGRASGELFF
TRBV7-9	TRBJ1-2	TRBD1	.	TGTGCCAGCAGCCTACCATTGGCCGGGACAGGGTCTTATGGCTACACCTTC	CASSLPLAGTGSYGYTF
TRBV4-1	TRBJ2-3	.	.	TGCGCCAGCAGCCAAGGAGATACGCAGTATTTT	CASSQGDTQYF
TRBV7-2	TRBJ1-5	.	.	TGTGCCAGCAGCCCTTCTAGGGGCCCCCAGCATTTT	CASSPSRGPQHF
TRBV15	TRBJ1-3	.	.	TGTGCCACCAGCAGGGGTCCTTCAGGGGGAAACACCATATATTTT	CATSRGPSGGNTIYF
TRBV30	TRBJ1-3	TRBD1	.	TGTGCCTGGAGTCAGGGGGCGAACGGAAACACCATATATTTT	CAWSQGANGNTIYF
TRBV5-6	TRBJ2-7	.	.	TGTGCCAGCAGCCCAGGGGGGTACGAGCAGTACTTC	CASSPGGYEQYF
TRBV6-5	TRBJ1-1	.	.	TGTGCCAGCACGGGATTCACTGAAGCTTTCTTT	CASTGFTEAFF
TRBV13	TRBJ2-2	TRBD2	.	TGTGCCAGCAGCCTCCTCGCTAGCGGGAGGGGCGGGGAGCTGTTTTTT	CASSLLASGRGGELFF
TRBV6-4	TRBJ1-1	.	.	TGTGCCAGCAGTGACGGCGTAAGTGAAGCTTTCTTT	CASSDGVSEAFF
TRBV28	TRBJ1-5	TRBD1	once	TGTGCCAGCTCCTCAGGGGGGCAGCCCCAGCATTTT	CASSSGGQPQHF
TRBV11-2	TRBJ2-5	.	.	TGTGCCAGCAGCTTAGGCGAGACCCAGTACTTC	CASSLGETQYF
TRBV6-2/TRBV6-3	TRBJ1-1	.	.	TGTGCCACCAGCTTAGGGGATGAAGCTTTCTTT	CATSLGDEAFF
TRBV19	TRBJ1-2	.	.	TGTGCCAGTAGGGACAGAGCTCTCTATGGCTACACCTTC	CASRDRALYGYTF
TRBV6-1	TRBJ1-5	.	.	TGTGCCAGCAGTGCATCGACAGGAAGGGGTAGCAATCAGCCCCAGCATTTT	CASSASTGRGSNQPQHF
TRBV10-1	TRBJ1-1	.	few	TGCGCCAGCAGTGTCGGGGCAGCCACTGAAGCTTTCTTT	CASSVGAATEAFF
TRBV10-2	TRBJ2-1	TRBD2	.	TGCGCCAGCACCCGACTAGCAAGCAATGAGCAGTTCTTC	CASTRLASNEQFF
TRBV28	TRBJ1-5	.	.	TGTGCCAGCAGTTTATCCGGGGGCATTCAGCCCCAGCATTTT	CASSLSGGIQPQHF